This TCR beta chain was sequenced in a study of CD8 T cells in Susac syndrome. Findings and limits, study-wide: A relatively small number of individuals underwent TCR sequencing and HLA analysis.

Turning to this clonotype: As yet, its antigen is unknown.

Reverse transcription of roughly 0.5 to 1 ug RNA was carried out with random hexamers. The amplification used immunoSEQ multiplex PCR on TCR beta CDR3; it spanned 54 Vbeta and 13 Jbeta. TCRdb reprocessed the immunoSEQ multiplex PCR reads with MiXCR, giving one entry per CDR3 protein. The table has 110,000 or so distinct CDR3 sequences, around 97% seen once. TCR beta was sequenced from blood CD8+ and CD4+ T cells. TEMRA cells were FACS-enriched and CD8+ and CD4+ T cells negatively isolated. J was trimmed by 4 bases and V by 4 bases; bases with no gene match: 12. This CDR3 contains 16 residues. CDR1 is SQVTM, CDR2 ANQGSEA, per germline.

The chain uses TRBV29-1 and TRBJ1-1, with TRBD1 identical over 10 bases. This sequence originates from a human donor in good health. The sequencing input was CD4+ T cells from PBMCs. The CDR3 reads CSVGMTGGAFSTEAFF. In nucleotides, the CDR3 is TGCAGCGTTGGTATGACAGGGGGCGCATTTAGCACTGAAGCTTTCTTT.